Below are 8 T cell receptor beta chains sequenced from a single sample in a study of blood T cell repertoires in COVID-19. Produced via immunoSEQ multiplex PCR; TCRdb's table is partial and in-frame only. The sample contains approximately 71,000 clones, 60% to 85% of which appear only once. Sequencing was done on a sample of peripheral blood. The receptors stem from a human donor in a cohort sampled during active COVID-19.

The chain employs TRBV27 and TRBJ2-1; TRBD2 matches 13 bases. The CDR3 length is 15 residues. V was pared by 7 bases and J by 9 bases, with 9 bases of the junction left unmatched. Germline V lookup: CDR1 MNHEY, CDR2 SMNVEV (reference sequence). CDR3: CASTPGTSGTSEQFF. In DNA form, the CDR3 reads TGTGCCAGCACCCCGGGGACTAGCGGGACCAGTGAGCAGTTCTTC.

The chain uses TRBV10-3 and TRBJ1-5; D is unclear. Germline V gene lookup returns CDR1 ENHRY and CDR2 SYGVKD. The CDR3 contains 12 residues. Trimming took 8 bases from V and 0 from J, leaving 5 bases between them. CDR3 loop: CAIQDSNQPQHF. The CDR3 DNA follows: TGTGCCATCCAGGATAGCAATCAGCCCCAGCATTTT.

V gene TRBV4-3 combines with J gene TRBJ2-1; D is uncertain. There are 16 residues in the CDR3. The V end was cut by 0 bases, the J end by 7 bases, with 16 bases between. Germline V CDR1 and CDR2: LGHNA, YSLEER. DNA for the CDR3: TGCGCCAGCAGCCAAGACATCCAGGTGGTTGGGAATGAGCAGTTCTTC. It codes for CASSQDIQVVGNEQFF.

This clone appeared a few times. V usage is TRBV9 and J usage is TRBJ1-6; 8 bases are a match to TRBD1. Germline CDR1 and CDR2: SGDLS and YYNGEE. The CDR3 loop spans 15 amino acids. V trimming: 3 bases; J trimming: 5 bases; junction bases outside the gene matches: 4. The CDR3 loop reads CASSGRTGNNSPLHF. The CDR3 nucleotides read TGTGCCAGCAGCGGAAGGACAGGGAATAATTCACCCCTCCACTTT.

The chain uses TRBV5-1 and TRBJ2-7; no clear D gene. Germline V gives CDR1 SGHRS, CDR2 YFSETQ. V was pared by 8 bases and J by 0 bases, with 12 bases between. There are 13 residues in the CDR3. The CDR3 sequence: CASIAFSSYEQYF. The CDR3, as DNA: TGCGCCAGTATTGCCTTTAGCTCCTACGAGCAGTACTTC.

This clone is medium-sized. This sequence joins TRBV7-9 and TRBJ2-1; 8 bases fit TRBD2. V trimming: 2 bases; J trimming: 9 bases; junction bases outside the gene matches: 0. CDR3 length equals 12 residues. The V gene's germline CDR1 is SEHNR and CDR2 FQNEAQ (reference sequence). DNA of the CDR3: TGTGCCAGCAGCTTAACTAGCGGTGAGCAGTTCTTC. Translating it yields CASSLTSGEQFF.

This clone was picked up one time. The CDR3: CASSLASGNTIYF. CDR3 bases: TGTGCCAGCAGTTTGGCCTCTGGAAACACCATATATTTT. The chain recombines TRBV12-3 or TRBV12-4 with TRBJ1-3; D is unclear. The CDR3 covers 13 residues. With 3 bases removed from V and 0 bases from J, the gap between germline ends came to 3 bases.

The V and J genes are TRBV2 and TRBJ1-6; the D gene is possibly TRBD1 (6 bases). The CDR3 runs to 15 residues. The germline V and J ends were trimmed by 5 bases and 9 bases, with 17 bases remaining between them. Germline-derived CDR1 and CDR2 are SNHLY and FYNNEI. The CDR3 coding sequence is TGTGCCAGCAGTTTACAATCAGGGGACGGTTCACCCCTCCACTTT. This translates into CASSLQSGDGSPLHF.